The 20 T cell receptor beta chains below were found in one sample sequenced in a study of Ad26.COV2.S vaccination and SARS-CoV-2 variants. TCRdb's table, derived via immunoSEQ multiplex PCR, lists solely in-frame clones and lacks some. The table records 300,000 to 400,000 clones, 86% of them present only once. Treatment of the sample: roughly 19 received Ad26.COV2.S at low or high dose, single or two shots; roughly five received placebo; per-sample allocation not given. Samples analyzed were those drawn on day 63 after the first vaccine or placebo injection. Material: peripheral blood, obtained in a trial of Ad26.COV2.S vaccine versus placebo. All receptors derive from a person aged 18 to 59 who received the Ad26.COV2.S COVID-19 vaccine or a placebo.

This chain joins TRBV9 and TRBJ2-5; TRBD1 agrees at 9 bases. With V trimmed by 2 bases and J by 2 bases, 4 bases remained unmatched. Germline V gene lookup returns CDR1 SGDLS and CDR2 YYNGEE. The CDR3 consists of 15 residues. Here the CDR3 reads CASSVDRGGQETQYF. The CDR3 DNA is TGTGCCAGCAGCGTGGACAGGGGAGGGCAAGAGACCCAGTACTTC.

The chain employs TRBV29-1 and TRBJ2-2; D unresolved. The CDR3 contains 13 residues. Germline CDR1 is SQVTM and CDR2 is ANQGSEA. V was pared by 3 bases and J by 5 bases, with 10 bases between. For the CDR3, the DNA is TGCAGCGTTGATGCTTGGGAAACCGGGGAGCTGTTTTTT. Protein: CSVDAWETGELFF.

Only one count was recorded for this clone. This chain uses TRBV5-1 with TRBJ1-2; a weak D match, TRBD1 (5 bases). Germline V lookup: CDR1 SGHRS, CDR2 YFSETQ. The CDR3 runs 14 residues. V was shortened by 0 bases and J by 7 bases, with 13 bases between the two germline ends. The CDR3 loop is CASSLGQGEGGYTF. The DNA of the CDR3 is TGCGCCAGCAGCTTGGGGCAGGGCGAGGGTGGCTACACCTTC.

This sequence joins TRBV27 and TRBJ1-2, with D uncertain. The CDR3 length is 16 residues. The germline gives CDR1 MNHEY, CDR2 SMNVEV (reference sequence). V was shortened by 8 bases and J by 1 base, with 20 bases between the two germline ends. The CDR3 protein is CASRPLERVINYGYTF. DNA of the CDR3: TGTGCCAGCCGACCCTTGGAGAGGGTTATTAACTATGGCTACACCTTC.

The V call is TRBV18, the J call TRBJ2-5; TRBD2 aligns across 12 bases. CDR1 is KGHSH and CDR2 is LQKENI in the germline V gene. This CDR3 is 15 amino acids long. The V segment lost 4 bases and the J segment 2 bases; nucleotides outside the gene matches: 2. The CDR3, as DNA: TGTGCCAGCTCACTCGGACTAGCGGGGCAAGAGACCCAGTACTTC. This sequence encodes CASSLGLAGQETQYF.

This chain uses TRBV4-2 with TRBJ1-3, with D tentatively TRBD1 (5 bases). Germline values: CDR1 LGHNA, CDR2 YNFKEQ. The CDR3 extends over 14 amino acids. Trimming stripped 1 base from V and 4 bases from J, with 8 bases between. The CDR3 here is CASSQAQGGNTIYF. The CDR3 bases are TGTGCCAGCAGCCAAGCCCAGGGAGGAAACACCATATATTTT.

V is TRBV7-2 and J is TRBJ2-7; perhaps D is TRBD1 or TRBD2 (5 bases each). CDR1 is SGHTA and CDR2 is FQGNSA in the germline V gene. Trimming cost V 5 bases and J 4 bases, with 18 bases left between them. CDR3 size: 15 residues. The CDR3 coding sequence is TGTGCCAGCAGCCCGGCAGCTGGGGACGCTTACGAGCAGTACTTC. Translating gives CASSPAAGDAYEQYF. Full variable domain (rest looked up from reference TRBV7-2 and TRBJ2-7): GAGVSQSPSNKVTEKGKDVELRCDPISGHTALYWYRQSLGQGLEFLIYFQGNSAPDKSGLPSDRFSAERTGGSVSTLTIQRTQQEDSAVYLCASSPAAGDAYEQYFGPGTRLTVT.

The CDR3 DNA sequence: TGTGCCATCAGTGGACAGGGCTCCTACGAGCAGTACTTC. Encoded protein: CAISGQGSYEQYF. V usage is TRBV10-3 and J usage is TRBJ2-7; 7 bases match TRBD1. V gave up 4 bases and J gave up 0 bases; unmatched junction bases: 0. Per the germline V gene, CDR1 is ENHRY and CDR2 is SYGVKD. There are 13 residues in the CDR3.

In DNA, the CDR3 is TGTGCCAGTAGTTCGGAGGGCGCCAAGCGAAATCAGCCCCAGCATTTT. Encoded protein: CASSSEGAKRNQPQHF. This chain links TRBV19 with TRBJ1-5; D gene ambiguous. V shed 5 bases and J shed 4 bases, with 18 bases lying between them. The CDR3 totals 16 residues. The germline V gene encodes CDR1 LNHDA and CDR2 SQIVND (reference sequence).

V gene TRBV4-2 combines with J gene TRBJ2-7; no clear D gene. Trimming stripped 0 bases from V and 2 bases from J, with 11 bases between. Germline CDR1 and CDR2: LGHNA and YNFKEQ. This CDR3 has 15 amino acids. In nucleotides, the CDR3 is TGTGCCAGCAGCCAAGATTACGACACAACCTACGAGCAGTACTTC. It specifies CASSQDYDTTYEQYF.

V usage is TRBV6-9 and J usage is TRBJ1-2; D may be TRBD1 (6 bases). V was cut by 9 bases and J by 6 bases, with 14 bases left in between. Per the germline V gene, CDR1 is MNHGY and CDR2 is SVAAGI. The CDR3 consists of 12 residues. The CDR3 nucleotides are TGTGCCAGAATCAGGGGAGGGAATGGCTACACCTTC. As protein: CARIRGGNGYTF.

V is TRBV27 and J is TRBJ2-1, with D perhaps matching TRBD2 (5 bases). V dropped 5 bases and J dropped 8 bases, with 19 bases sitting between them. This CDR3 has 15 amino acids. Germline V gives CDR1 MNHEY, CDR2 SMNVEV (reference sequence). CDR3: CASSPFGRAEDEQFF. In DNA, the CDR3 is TGTGCCAGCAGTCCCTTTGGGCGGGCAGAGGATGAGCAGTTCTTC.

In regard to this clone: Sequence at one end of the junction differs from germline and may be a read error. CDR3 DNA sequence: TGTGCCAGCAGCCTAGCGACAGGGCATAACACTGAAGCTTTCTTT. This encodes CASSLATGHNTEAFF. V gene TRBV7-9 combines with J gene TRBJ1-1, with 7 bases identical to TRBD1. CDR1 SEHNR and CDR2 FQNEAQ come from the germline V gene (reference sequence). The CDR3 is made up of 15 amino acids.

The chain recombines TRBV9 with TRBJ1-3; 7 positions match TRBD1. Germline V gene lookup returns CDR1 SGDLS and CDR2 YYNGEE. V was pared by 2 bases and J by 0 bases, with 5 bases of the junction left unmatched. CDR3 size: 16 residues. This chain's CDR3 is CASSVAGTASGNTIYF. The CDR3, as DNA: TGTGCCAGCAGCGTCGCCGGGACAGCCTCTGGAAACACCATATATTTT.

The chain employs TRBV5-1 and TRBJ1-2, with D possibly matching TRBD1 (5 bases). The V gene lost 5 bases and the J gene lost 0 bases, with 11 bases spanning the gap. Germline V lookup: CDR1 SGHRS, CDR2 YFSETQ. The length of the CDR3 is 14 residues. This CDR3 reads CASRGELTNYGYTF. In DNA form, the CDR3 reads TGCGCCAGCAGGGGGGAATTAACTAACTATGGCTACACCTTC.

The sample holds a few counts of this clone. This chain links TRBV12-3 or TRBV12-4 with TRBJ1-2; 7 bases align to TRBD1. This CDR3 has 13 amino acids. V trimming: 6 bases; J trimming: 2 bases; junction bases outside the gene matches: 3. The CDR3 coding sequence is TGTGCCAGCAGCCTACAGGGGAACTATGGCTACACCTTC. It is translated as CASSLQGNYGYTF.

This clone appeared a single time. The genes are TRBV5-1 and TRBJ2-7, with 7 positions matching TRBD2. V lost 0 bases and J lost 2; bases outside the gene matches: 11. Germline V gene lookup returns CDR1 SGHRS and CDR2 YFSETQ. The CDR3 consists of 17 residues. CDR3 nucleotide sequence: TGCGCCAGCAGCTTGGGTTTGGGGAGGGAGCCTACCTACGAGCAGTACTTC. Translation gives CASSLGLGREPTYEQYF.

The chain employs TRBV5-6 and TRBJ2-7; D possibly corresponds to TRBD1 (6 bases). The CDR3 has 16 residues. Germline CDR1 and CDR2: SGHDT and YYEEEE. Trimming stripped 4 bases from V and 4 bases from J, with 21 bases between. CDR3 DNA: TGTGCCAGCAGCCAACAAGGTCCGGGACAAGCATACGAGCAGTACTTC. The encoded protein is CASSQQGPGQAYEQYF.

The rearrangement links TRBV29-1 to TRBJ1-1; 7 nucleotides agree with TRBD1. The V gene end was trimmed by 7 bases and the J gene end by 5 bases; junction bases not matched to a gene: 13. Germline CDR1 reads SQVTM; CDR2 reads ANQGSEA. CDR3 length equals 14 residues. The CDR3 nucleotides read TGCAGCGCCCTTTTGACAGGGACGGGGACTGAAGCTTTCTTT. Translating gives CSALLTGTGTEAFF.

The V and J genes are TRBV5-1 and TRBJ1-2; the match to TRBD1 covers 7 bases. Trimming at V came to 1 base and at J to 4 bases, leaving 7 bases not matched to a gene. This CDR3 has 15 residues. CDR1 is SGHRS, CDR2 YFSETQ, per germline. CDR3 sequence (DNA): TGCGCCAGCAGCTTGTTCACAGGGGATCCCTATGGCTACACCTTC. It yields the protein CASSLFTGDPYGYTF.